Listed below are T cell receptor beta chains from one sample, sequenced in a study of T cells in Graves' hyperthyroidism and ophthalmopathy. MiXCR, run by TCRdb on the multiplex PCR reads, gives a single entry per CDR3 protein. The sample holds 200,000 to 250,000 distinct CDR3 sequences, about a sixth seen once. The sequenced material came from blood. Receptors were obtained from a woman aged 18-35 years with Graves' ophthalmopathy. Each CDR3 is given with its conserved first and last residue. The D gene is left open where the match is weak. Not all rows give a size; the values are once, few, many and, for expanded clones, a class.

d_gene: NA; v_gene: TRBV9; abundance: many; j_gene: TRBJ2-7; CDR3nt: TGTGCCAGTAGTCCGACCGTTTCCAGCTCCTACGAGCAGTACTTC; CDR3aa: CASSPTVSSSYEQYF
d_gene: TRBD1; v_gene: TRBV7-9; abundance: many; j_gene: TRBJ2-3; CDR3nt: TGTGCCAGCAGCGCGGACAGGGGGCTGTCAGATACGCAGTATTTT; CDR3aa: CASSADRGLSDTQYF
d_gene: NA; v_gene: TRBV20-1; abundance: many; j_gene: TRBJ1-2; CDR3nt: TGCAGTGCTAGAGACAGGACATATGGCTACACCTTC; CDR3aa: CSARDRTYGYTF
d_gene: NA; v_gene: TRBV2; abundance: many; j_gene: TRBJ2-1; CDR3nt: TGTGCCAGTTTTTATGGGCTAGGCGATGAGCAGTTCTTC; CDR3aa: CASFYGLGDEQFF
d_gene: TRBD1; v_gene: TRBV6-2/TRBV6-3; abundance: many; j_gene: TRBJ1-1; CDR3nt: TGTGCCAGCAGTTACTCGATTAGAACCCCGTGGGACAGGGACGATTCTGAAGCTTTCTTT; CDR3aa: CASSYSIRTPWDRDDSEAFF
d_gene: TRBD1; v_gene: TRBV5-4; abundance: few; j_gene: TRBJ2-5; CDR3nt: TGTGCCAGCAGCCTTCCCGGGACAGGGGGCTGGGAGACCCAGTACTTC; CDR3aa: CASSLPGTGGWETQYF
d_gene: NA; v_gene: TRBV7-3; abundance: many; j_gene: TRBJ2-5; CDR3nt: TGTGCCAGCAGCACCAGGGGGGGGCCGCAAGAGACCCAGTACTTC; CDR3aa: CASSTRGGPQETQYF
d_gene: NA; v_gene: TRBV6-1; abundance: many; j_gene: TRBJ1-1; CDR3nt: TGTGCCAGCACAAGGGGCAGCTTGAACACTGAAGCTTTCTTT; CDR3aa: CASTRGSLNTEAFF
d_gene: NA; v_gene: TRBV30; abundance: many; j_gene: TRBJ2-7; CDR3nt: TGTGCCTCTATCTTTGCGAACTCCTACGAGCAGTACTTC; CDR3aa: CASIFANSYEQYF
d_gene: NA; v_gene: TRBV19; abundance: many; j_gene: TRBJ1-1; CDR3nt: TGTGCCAGTAGTATATGGGGCGAAGCTTTCTTT; CDR3aa: CASSIWGEAFF
d_gene: TRBD1; v_gene: TRBV6-5; abundance: many; j_gene: TRBJ2-7; CDR3nt: TGTGCCAGCAGTTACGCGAGGACAGGGTTAAACTACGAGCAGTACTTC; CDR3aa: CASSYARTGLNYEQYF
d_gene: TRBD1; v_gene: TRBV7-6; abundance: many; j_gene: TRBJ2-7; CDR3nt: TGTGCCAGCAGCCTCTCCACCGGGACAGACGGCTACGAGCAGTACTTC; CDR3aa: CASSLSTGTDGYEQYF
d_gene: TRBD1; v_gene: TRBV5-8; abundance: NA; j_gene: TRBJ2-7; CDR3nt: TGTGCCAGCACGGCGTCAGGGGGAATCCGAAGCTCCTACGAGCAGTACTTC; CDR3aa: CASTASGGIRSSYEQYF
d_gene: TRBD1; v_gene: TRBV19; abundance: many; j_gene: TRBJ1-2; CDR3nt: TGTGCCAGTAGTGACTTAGGACAGGGCTACTATGGCTACACCTTC; CDR3aa: CASSDLGQGYYGYTF
d_gene: TRBD1; v_gene: TRBV12-3/TRBV12-4; abundance: many; j_gene: TRBJ2-7; CDR3nt: TGTGCCAGCAGTTTAGGGACAGGGGTATACGAGCAGTACTTC; CDR3aa: CASSLGTGVYEQYF
d_gene: NA; v_gene: TRBV29-1; abundance: many; j_gene: TRBJ1-1; CDR3nt: TGCAGCGGCCGAGGGGCAACTGAAGCTTTCTTT; CDR3aa: CSGRGATEAFF
d_gene: NA; v_gene: TRBV20-1; abundance: NA; j_gene: TRBJ2-3; CDR3nt: TGCAGTGCTAGGGGGACGGTTTCCACAGATACGCAGTATTTT; CDR3aa: CSARGTVSTDTQYF
d_gene: NA; v_gene: TRBV7-9; abundance: many; j_gene: TRBJ1-2; CDR3nt: TGTGCCAGCAGCTCCTGGATTTCTCGCAACTATGGCTACACCTTC; CDR3aa: CASSSWISRNYGYTF
d_gene: TRBD1; v_gene: TRBV10-3; abundance: many; j_gene: TRBJ1-5; CDR3nt: TGTGCCATCAGTGAGGCGGGACAGGGGGCGAATCAGCCCCAGCATTTT; CDR3aa: CAISEAGQGANQPQHF
d_gene: TRBD1; v_gene: TRBV5-8; abundance: many; j_gene: TRBJ2-3; CDR3nt: TGTGCCAGTCCCATGCATCCAGGGGACAGGACAGATACGCAGTATTTT; CDR3aa: CASPMHPGDRTDTQYF
d_gene: TRBD2; v_gene: TRBV7-2; abundance: NA; j_gene: TRBJ2-7; CDR3nt: TGTGCCAGCAGCTTAGCCGGGACTAGCGATTACGAGCAGTACTTC; CDR3aa: CASSLAGTSDYEQYF
d_gene: TRBD1; v_gene: TRBV6-1; abundance: many; j_gene: TRBJ2-1; CDR3nt: TGTGCCAGCCAAGAGGGGGCGTCGGGGCCGCGAGAGCAGTTCTTC; CDR3aa: CASQEGASGPREQFF
d_gene: NA; v_gene: TRBV28; abundance: many; j_gene: TRBJ1-1; CDR3nt: TGTGCCAGCAGCCCCCCCGGCTCAATCCGAATGAACACTGAAGCTTTCTTT; CDR3aa: CASSPPGSIRMNTEAFF
d_gene: NA; v_gene: TRBV10-3; abundance: many; j_gene: TRBJ1-5; CDR3nt: TGTGCCATCAGTGAGTCCAGTCAGCCCCAGCATTTT; CDR3aa: CAISESSQPQHF
d_gene: TRBD1; v_gene: TRBV20-1; abundance: NA; j_gene: TRBJ1-5; CDR3nt: TGCAGTGCTAGAGGGGACAGGGTAGTCCAGCCCCAGCATTTT; CDR3aa: CSARGDRVVQPQHF
d_gene: TRBD2; v_gene: TRBV28; abundance: many; j_gene: TRBJ2-7; CDR3nt: TGTGCCAGCATTATTCGGACTAGCGGGAGGTACGAGCAGTACTTC; CDR3aa: CASIIRTSGRYEQYF
d_gene: NA; v_gene: TRBV7-2; abundance: many; j_gene: TRBJ1-1; CDR3nt: TGTGCCAGCAGCGTCTCGACCTGGACTGGGGCTTTCTTT; CDR3aa: CASSVSTWTGAFF
d_gene: TRBD1; v_gene: TRBV11-3; abundance: many; j_gene: TRBJ2-1; CDR3nt: TGTGCCAGCAGCTTATATGGACAGGGATCCTCCTACAATGAGCAGTTCTTC; CDR3aa: CASSLYGQGSSYNEQFF
d_gene: NA; v_gene: TRBV19; abundance: NA; j_gene: TRBJ2-1; CDR3nt: TGTGCCAGTAGTATTTCGGCCAATGTTGAGCAGTTCTTC; CDR3aa: CASSISANVEQFF
d_gene: NA; v_gene: TRBV3-1; abundance: many; j_gene: TRBJ1-4; CDR3nt: TGTGCCAGCAGCCAAGATGCGGGATTTGAAAAACTGTTTTTT; CDR3aa: CASSQDAGFEKLFF
d_gene: NA; v_gene: TRBV10-3; abundance: many; j_gene: TRBJ1-6; CDR3nt: TGTGCCATCAGTGACAGGGTGGGAGATTCACCCCTCCACTTT; CDR3aa: CAISDRVGDSPLHF
d_gene: NA; v_gene: TRBV30; abundance: many; j_gene: TRBJ2-1; CDR3nt: TGTGCCTGGAGTGTTTTGGGGAGTAATGAGCAGTTCTTC; CDR3aa: CAWSVLGSNEQFF
d_gene: NA; v_gene: TRBV20-1; abundance: NA; j_gene: TRBJ2-5; CDR3nt: TGCAGTGCTAGTGCCTTTCGGGGGCACCAAGAGACCCAGTACTTC; CDR3aa: CSASAFRGHQETQYF
d_gene: NA; v_gene: TRBV6-8; abundance: few; j_gene: TRBJ1-6; CDR3nt: TGTGTCAGCACGATTGGGTACTATAATTCACCCCTCCACTTT; CDR3aa: CVSTIGYYNSPLHF
d_gene: NA; v_gene: TRBV2; abundance: many; j_gene: TRBJ1-2; CDR3nt: TGTGCCAGCAGTGAAATGGGGGCAGGCTATGGCTACACCTTC; CDR3aa: CASSEMGAGYGYTF
d_gene: TRBD2; v_gene: TRBV7-9; abundance: few; j_gene: TRBJ2-7; CDR3nt: TGTGCCAGCAGCTCAGTTACTAGCGGGGTATACGAGCAGTACTTC; CDR3aa: CASSSVTSGVYEQYF
d_gene: TRBD2; v_gene: TRBV20-1; abundance: many; j_gene: TRBJ2-7; CDR3nt: TGCAGTGCTAGTTGGCGGGGGGCTACTTTCTCCTACGAGCAGTACTTC; CDR3aa: CSASWRGATFSYEQYF
d_gene: TRBD1; v_gene: TRBV19; abundance: many; j_gene: TRBJ2-1; CDR3nt: TGTGCCAGTAAAGGACAGGGGATGGATGAGCAGTTCTTC; CDR3aa: CASKGQGMDEQFF
d_gene: NA; v_gene: TRBV5-4; abundance: many; j_gene: TRBJ2-3; CDR3nt: TGTGCCAGCAGCTTAAGGGGGGTCACAGATACGCAGTATTTT; CDR3aa: CASSLRGVTDTQYF